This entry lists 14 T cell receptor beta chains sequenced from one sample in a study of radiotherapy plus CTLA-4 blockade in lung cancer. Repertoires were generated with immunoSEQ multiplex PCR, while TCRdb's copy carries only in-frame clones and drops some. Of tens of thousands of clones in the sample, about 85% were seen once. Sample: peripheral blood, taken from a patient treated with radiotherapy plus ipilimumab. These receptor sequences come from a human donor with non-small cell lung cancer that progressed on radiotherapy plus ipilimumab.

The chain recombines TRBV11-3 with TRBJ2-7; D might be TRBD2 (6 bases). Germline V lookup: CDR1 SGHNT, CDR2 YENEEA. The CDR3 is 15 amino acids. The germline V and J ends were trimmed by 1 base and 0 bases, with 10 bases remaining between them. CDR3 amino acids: CASSLVSGSSYEQYF. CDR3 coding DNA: TGTGCCAGCAGCTTAGTATCCGGGAGCTCCTACGAGCAGTACTTC.

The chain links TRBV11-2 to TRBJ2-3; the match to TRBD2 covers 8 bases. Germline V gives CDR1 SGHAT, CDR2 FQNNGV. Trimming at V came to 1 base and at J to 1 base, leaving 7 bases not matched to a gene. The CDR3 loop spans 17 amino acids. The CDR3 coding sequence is TGTGCCAGCAGCTTAGTCGTCGGGAGGGCCGGCACAGATACGCAGTATTTT. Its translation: CASSLVVGRAGTDTQYF.

The CDR3 region is CASSRRQDPYGYTF. CDR3 coding DNA: TGTGCCAGCAGCCGAAGACAGGACCCCTATGGCTACACCTTC. The chain uses TRBV7-2 and TRBJ1-2; D is possibly TRBD1 (6 bases). Trimming removed 5 bases from V and 4 bases from J, with 14 bases in between. The germline V gene encodes CDR1 SGHTA and CDR2 FQGNSA. This CDR3 contains 14 residues.

Here the CDR3 DNA reads TGTGCCAGCAGCCCGCCGGGGGACACTGAAGCTTTCTTT. It translates to CASSPPGDTEAFF. V is TRBV5-8 and J is TRBJ1-1, with D possibly matching TRBD1 (5 bases). The germline V gene encodes CDR1 SGHTS and CDR2 YDEGEE. Deletions cut 4 bases from V and 3 bases from J, with 10 bases between. This CDR3 is built from 13 residues.

The CDR3 sequence: CASSLTPLAGGPIHEQFF. The CDR3 nucleotides read TGTGCCAGCAGCTTAACCCCTTTAGCGGGGGGGCCAATTCATGAGCAGTTCTTC. The genes are TRBV7-3 and TRBJ2-1; 11 bases fit TRBD2. Per the germline V gene, CDR1 is SGHTA and CDR2 is FQGTGA. V was clipped by 0 bases and J by 8 bases; unmatched bases: 12. The CDR3 contains 18 residues.

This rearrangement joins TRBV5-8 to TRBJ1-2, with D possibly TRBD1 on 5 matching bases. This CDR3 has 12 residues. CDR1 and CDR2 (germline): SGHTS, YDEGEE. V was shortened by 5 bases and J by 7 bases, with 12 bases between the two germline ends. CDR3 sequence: CASSSGFRGYTF. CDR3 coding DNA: TGTGCCAGCAGTTCAGGGTTTCGTGGCTACACCTTC.

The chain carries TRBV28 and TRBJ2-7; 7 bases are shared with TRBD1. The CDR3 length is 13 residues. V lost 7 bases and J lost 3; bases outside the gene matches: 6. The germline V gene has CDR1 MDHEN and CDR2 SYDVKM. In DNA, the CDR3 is TGTGCCAGCACCTCGGGACAGAACTACGAGCAGTACTTC. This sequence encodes CASTSGQNYEQYF. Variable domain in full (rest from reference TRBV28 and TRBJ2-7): DVKVTQSSRYLVKRTGEKVFLECVQDMDHENMFWYRQDPGLGLRLIYFSYDVKMKEKGDIPEGYSVSREKKERFSLILESASTNQTSMYLCASTSGQNYEQYFGPGTRLTVT.

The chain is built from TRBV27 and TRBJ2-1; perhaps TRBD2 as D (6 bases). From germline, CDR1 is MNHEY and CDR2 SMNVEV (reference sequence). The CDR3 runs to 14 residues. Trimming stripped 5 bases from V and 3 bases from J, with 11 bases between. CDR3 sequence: CASSPEGGYNEQFF. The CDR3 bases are TGTGCCAGCAGTCCCGAGGGAGGCTACAATGAGCAGTTCTTC.

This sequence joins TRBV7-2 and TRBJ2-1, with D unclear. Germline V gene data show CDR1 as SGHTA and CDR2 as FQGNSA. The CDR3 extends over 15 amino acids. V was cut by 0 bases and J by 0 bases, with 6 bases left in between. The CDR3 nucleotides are TGTGCCAGCAGCTTAGCCCAGAGCTCCTACAATGAGCAGTTCTTC. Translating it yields CASSLAQSSYNEQFF. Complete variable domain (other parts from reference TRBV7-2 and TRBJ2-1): GAGVSQSPSNKVTEKGKDVELRCDPISGHTALYWYRQSLGQGLEFLIYFQGNSAPDKSGLPSDRFSAERTGGSVSTLTIQRTQQEDSAVYLCASSLAQSSYNEQFFGPGTRLTVL.

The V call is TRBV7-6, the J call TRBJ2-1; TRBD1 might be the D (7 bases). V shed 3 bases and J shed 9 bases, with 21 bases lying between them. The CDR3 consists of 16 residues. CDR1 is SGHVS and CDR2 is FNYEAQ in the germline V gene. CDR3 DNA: TGTGCCAGCAGCTTCTCGCAGGGGGGCCCTAGGGCTGAGCAGTTCTTC. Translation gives CASSFSQGGPRAEQFF.

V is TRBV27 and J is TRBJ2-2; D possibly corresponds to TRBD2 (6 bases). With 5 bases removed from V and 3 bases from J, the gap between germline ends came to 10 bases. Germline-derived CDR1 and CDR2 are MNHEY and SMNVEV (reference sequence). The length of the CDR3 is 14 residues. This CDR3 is CASSPGTYTGELFF. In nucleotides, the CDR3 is TGTGCCAGCAGTCCCGGGACTTACACCGGGGAGCTGTTTTTT.

The chain's CDR3 is CASSLAGNTIYF. The CDR3 DNA sequence: TGTGCCAGCAGCTTAGCAGGAAACACCATATATTTT. V and J are TRBV11-3 and TRBJ1-3; no firm D call. V was trimmed by 1 base and J by 4 bases, leaving 2 bases between them. The CDR3 runs 12 residues. Germline CDR1 is SGHNT and CDR2 is YENEEA.

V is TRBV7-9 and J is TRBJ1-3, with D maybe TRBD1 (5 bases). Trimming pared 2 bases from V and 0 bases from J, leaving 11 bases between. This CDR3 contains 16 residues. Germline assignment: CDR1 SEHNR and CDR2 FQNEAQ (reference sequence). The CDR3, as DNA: TGTGCCAGCAGCTTATGGGTAGGGACCTCTGGAAACACCATATATTTT. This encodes CASSLWVGTSGNTIYF.

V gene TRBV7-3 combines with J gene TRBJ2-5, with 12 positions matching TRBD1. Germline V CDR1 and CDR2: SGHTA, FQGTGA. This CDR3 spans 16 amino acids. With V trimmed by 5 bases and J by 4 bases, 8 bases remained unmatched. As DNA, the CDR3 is TGTGCCAGCAGCCTAGGGACAGGGGGCGTGGGAGAGACCCAGTACTTC. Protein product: CASSLGTGGVGETQYF.